This T cell receptor (beta chain) comes out of a study of control samples from healthy donors and cancer patients. Repertoires were generated with immunoSEQ multiplex PCR, while TCRdb's copy carries only in-frame clones and drops some. Here the sample spans 98,000 or so clones, roughly 79% being singletons. The CDR3 has 13 amino acids. The V and J ends lost 7 bases and 0 bases respectively, with 7 bases between them. Germline CDR1 reads SGHRS; CDR2 reads YFSETQ. Sequencing input: blood. This chain links TRBV5-1 with TRBJ2-2; D is uncertain. The clonotype comes from a man between 18 and 35 years old in good health. CDR3 region: CASPDANTGELFF. In DNA, the CDR3 is TGCGCCAGCCCTGATGCGAACACCGGGGAGCTGTTTTTT.